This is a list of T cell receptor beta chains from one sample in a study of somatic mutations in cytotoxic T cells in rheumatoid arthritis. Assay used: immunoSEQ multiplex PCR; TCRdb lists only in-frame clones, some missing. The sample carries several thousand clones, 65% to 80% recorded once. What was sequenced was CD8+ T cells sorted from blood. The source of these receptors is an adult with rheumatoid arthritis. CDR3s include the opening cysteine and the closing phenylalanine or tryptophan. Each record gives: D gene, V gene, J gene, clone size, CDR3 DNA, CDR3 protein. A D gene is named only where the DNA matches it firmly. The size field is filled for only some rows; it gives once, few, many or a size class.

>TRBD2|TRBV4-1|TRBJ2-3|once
TGCGCCAGCAGCCAAGAAGCGGGGCCGATATCAGATACGCAGTATTTT
CASSQEAGPISDTQYF
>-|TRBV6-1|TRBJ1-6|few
TGTGCCAGCAGTGGCCTACGGGGGGTTGGTTCACCCCTCCACTTT
CASSGLRGVGSPLHF
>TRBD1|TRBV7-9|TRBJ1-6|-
TGTGCCAGCAACCGCCAGGGGGGGGACTCCTATAATTCACCCCTCCACTTT
CASNRQGGDSYNSPLHF
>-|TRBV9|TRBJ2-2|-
TGTGCCAGCAGCGCACCGGCAAACACCGGGGAGCTGTTTTTT
CASSAPANTGELFF
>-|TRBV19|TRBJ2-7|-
TGTGCCAGTAGTATAGTGGAGGCCCCCGTGTACGAGCAGTACTTC
CASSIVEAPVYEQYF
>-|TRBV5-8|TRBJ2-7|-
TGTGCCAGCAGCTTGGGGCGAGGAACAAACTACGAGCAGTACTTC
CASSLGRGTNYEQYF
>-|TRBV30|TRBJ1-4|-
TGTGCCTGGAGGGGGGGCGCGGGTGAAAAACTGTTTTTT
CAWRGGAGEKLFF
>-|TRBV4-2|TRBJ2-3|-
TGTGCCAGCAGCCCAAGTCCTCCTATGAAAGGGATCCCAGATACGCAGTATTTT
CASSPSPPMKGIPDTQYF
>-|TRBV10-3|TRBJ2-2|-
TGTGCCACCACTCAATCTACGAACACCGGGGAGCTGTTTTTT
CATTQSTNTGELFF
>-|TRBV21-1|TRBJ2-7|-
TGTGCCAGCAGCAAGCAGGGGGCGAGAAACTACGAGCAGTACTTC
CASSKQGARNYEQYF
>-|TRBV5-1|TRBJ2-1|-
TGCGCCAGCAGCCCTCCGACAGGCCCAGAGGCGCAGTTCTTC
CASSPPTGPEAQFF
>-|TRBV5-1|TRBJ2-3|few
TGCGCCAGCACCGTTACGGGAGTCACAGATACGCAGTATTTT
CASTVTGVTDTQYF